This TCR beta chain emerged from a study of cytomegalovirus exposure and HLA in healthy donors. Study at large: A prior study identified 110 million or so unique TCR beta sequences from roughly 180 million T cells. Of about 390 genotyped donors, roughly 81% grouped in the Caucasian-associated ancestry cluster.

As concerns this clone: Its target is not known.

The trim removed 5 bases at V and 0 bases at J, leaving 12 bases unmatched. CDR3 length: 18 amino acids. Germline V gene lookup returns CDR1 SGDLS and CDR2 YYNGEE. Study findings and constraints: A later analysis linked more than 15,000 TCR beta sequences to HLA alleles at 0.05 false discovery rate.

Nominally healthy donors were sampled, though unrecorded immune exposures were likely. 13 Jbeta primers and 60 Vbeta primers were used for the PCR. Profiling relied on immunoSEQ multiplex PCR, and the TCRdb table lists in-frame clones only, not all of them. Of 95,000 to 150,000 clones detected, roughly 80% appear once; the ten largest clones hold approximately 0.22%. The chain couples TRBV9 to TRBJ2-1, with TRBD2 matching 9 bases. The sequenced sample consisted of PBMCs. This TCR derives from a man between 45 and 60 years old in good health and CMV-seronegative. As DNA, the CDR3 is TGTGCCAGCAGTCCCTATCCCCTTAGCGGGAGCTCCTACAATGAGCAGTTCTTC. Protein sequence: CASSPYPLSGSSYNEQFF. The full variable domain, its missing parts supplied by reference TRBV9 and TRBJ2-1, is DSGVTQTPKHLITATGQRVTLRCSPRSGDLSVYWYQQSLDQGLQFLIQYYNGEERAKGNILERFSAQQFPDLHSELNLSSLELGDSALYFCASSPYPLSGSSYNEQFFGPGTRLTVL.